What follows are 29 T cell receptor beta chains derived from one specimen sequenced in a study of CD8+ T cells in alopecia areata. Sequencing relied on a cDNA template that was reverse transcribed from extracted RNA. TCRdb keeps only in-frame clones here, not all; method: immunoSEQ multiplex PCR. The sample yields around 98,000 clones, 35% to 50% seen once. Sequencing was done on a sample of CD4+ T cells sorted from blood. These receptors originate from a human donor with alopecia areata.

This chain joins TRBV29-1 and TRBJ1-4; D ambiguous. The germline V gene has CDR1 SQVTM and CDR2 ANQGSEA. The CDR3 contains 12 residues. Trimming cost V 5 bases and J 7 bases, with 11 bases left between them. CDR3 region: CSVRTRSEKLFF. The CDR3 coding sequence is TGCAGCGTTAGGACCCGGAGTGAAAAACTGTTTTTT.

The chain recombines TRBV28 with TRBJ1-4; D remains ambiguous. The CDR3 has 12 amino acids. The V gene lost 3 bases and the J gene lost 8 bases, with 7 bases spanning the gap. Germline CDR1 and CDR2: MDHEN and SYDVKM. CDR3 coding DNA: TGTGCCAGCAGTTTGGTGCGGGAAAAACTGTTTTTT. Translation: CASSLVREKLFF.

The gene calls are TRBV11-2 and TRBJ2-1; 9 bases are shared with TRBD1. V was pared by 5 bases and J by 3 bases, with 5 bases of the junction left unmatched. Germline V CDR1 and CDR2: SGHAT, FQNNGV. The CDR3 has 15 residues. The CDR3 bases are TGTGCCAGCAGCCATGCGACAGGGGGCTACAATGAGCAGTTCTTC. Protein product: CASSHATGGYNEQFF.

The CDR3 DNA sequence: TGTGCCATCAGACTCGGACAGGGCGCCACCGGGGAGCTGTTTTTT. Translation: CAIRLGQGATGELFF. The chain uses TRBV10-3 and TRBJ2-2, with TRBD1 matching over 8 bases. The CDR3 is 15 residues long. The germline CDR1 and CDR2 sequences are ENHRY and SYGVKD. V lost 6 bases, J lost 4 bases, and 7 bases stayed unmatched.

Only a few counts were recorded for this clone. The chain uses TRBV7-2 and TRBJ2-7, with TRBD1 as a possible D gene (6 bases). V dropped 0 bases and J dropped 3 bases, with 12 bases sitting between them. The CDR3 is 15 amino acids. The germline CDR1 and CDR2 sequences are SGHTA and FQGNSA. CDR3 nucleotide sequence: TGTGCCAGCAGCTTAGCCGGGACACCTGTCTACGAGCAGTACTTC. Amino acids: CASSLAGTPVYEQYF.

The gene calls are TRBV30 and TRBJ2-1; 7 bases line up with TRBD1. This CDR3 contains 12 residues. The V gene end was trimmed by 2 bases and the J gene end by 16 bases; junction bases not matched to a gene: 11. In germline, CDR1 is GTSNPN, CDR2 SVGIG (reference sequence). CDR3 sequence: CAWSPDRPRLFF. In DNA, the CDR3 is TGTGCCTGGAGTCCGGACAGGCCGCGGTTATTCTTC.

This clone was observed a handful of times. The chain couples TRBV18 to TRBJ2-7; 8 bases line up with TRBD1. V dropped 3 bases and J dropped 5; count of bases not matched to a gene: 0. The germline CDR1 and CDR2 sequences are KGHSH and LQKENI. The CDR3 has 12 amino acids. CDR3 DNA: TGTGCCAGCTCACCGGACAGGGACGAGCAGTACTTC. Its translation: CASSPDRDEQYF. Complete variable domain (other parts from reference TRBV18 and TRBJ2-7): NAGVMQNPRHLVRRRGQEARLRCSPMKGHSHVYWYRQLPEEGLKFMVYLQKENIIDESGMPKERFSAEFPKEGPSILRIQQVVRGDSAAYFCASSPDRDEQYFGPGTRLTVT.

This chain links TRBV30 with TRBJ1-1, with 9 positions matching TRBD1. In germline, CDR1 is GTSNPN, CDR2 SVGIG (reference sequence). Trimming took 5 bases from V and 4 from J; bases not matched to a gene: 11. The CDR3 runs 15 residues. In DNA form, the CDR3 reads TGTGCCTGGTCGAGAGGGACAGGGAGGGGCACTGAAGCTTTCTTT. This codes for CAWSRGTGRGTEAFF.

This chain uses TRBV29-1 with TRBJ2-3; the D gene could be TRBD1 or TRBD2 (6 bases each). This CDR3 region has 14 residues. CDR1 and CDR2 from the germline V gene are SQVTM and ANQGSEA. The ends were cut back, 7 bases at V and 4 bases at J, with 18 bases in the middle. The CDR3 bases are TGCAGCGGGACCGGGGGTAAGGGGGCAGATACGCAGTATTTT. Protein product: CSGTGGKGADTQYF.

The rearrangement links TRBV28 to TRBJ2-3; D gene ambiguous. The CDR3 has 15 amino acids. The germline CDR1 and CDR2 sequences are MDHEN and SYDVKM. Trimming cost V 5 bases and J 1 base, with 13 bases left between them. DNA of the CDR3: TGTGCCAGCAGTCCCGTGCCTTGGGGCACAGATACGCAGTATTTT. Translated, it gives CASSPVPWGTDTQYF.

The genes are TRBV29-1 and TRBJ2-5; D is ambiguous. The end of the DNA is better explained by TRBJ2-7, so the J call may be wrong. The CDR3 has 11 residues. Germline CDR1 and CDR2: SQVTM and ANQGSEA. Here the CDR3 DNA reads TGCAGCGTTGAAGTGGTCAACGAGCAGTACTTC. Translation gives CSVEVVNEQYF.

The CDR3 coding sequence is TGCAGCGTGGGATCCGGGACGGGAAATCAGCCCCAGCATTTT. It translates to CSVGSGTGNQPQHF. The chain joins TRBV29-1 to TRBJ1-5, with a weak D call TRBD1 (5 bases). CDR1 SQVTM and CDR2 ANQGSEA come from the germline V gene. Trimming removed 6 bases from V and 4 bases from J, with 16 bases in between. This CDR3 is built from 14 residues.

This clone occurred a few times. The rearrangement uses TRBV29-1 and TRBJ1-1; D gene unclear. The CDR3 has 12 residues. CDR1 is SQVTM and CDR2 is ANQGSEA in the germline V gene. Trimming removed 7 bases from V and 1 base from J, with 10 bases in between. CDR3 protein: CSAGRENTEAFF. CDR3 DNA sequence: TGCAGCGCCGGACGGGAGAACACTGAAGCTTTCTTT.

The chain has TRBV29-1 and TRBJ2-3; 9 bases map to TRBD1. The J segment lost 0 bases and the V segment lost 6 bases, leaving 7 bases of the junction unmatched. The length of the CDR3 is 15 residues. Germline V CDR1 and CDR2: SQVTM, ANQGSEA. The CDR3 region is CSVSQGAASTDTQYF. The CDR3 region has the DNA TGCAGCGTATCACAGGGGGCCGCTAGCACAGATACGCAGTATTTT.

This clone has more than one count but fewer than ten. The chain links TRBV28 to TRBJ1-1, with D tentatively TRBD1 (5 bases). Trimming removed 3 bases from V and 4 bases from J, with 6 bases in between. The CDR3 length is 12 residues. The germline V gene has CDR1 MDHEN and CDR2 SYDVKM. CDR3: CASSFRVTEAFF. The CDR3 DNA reads TGTGCCAGCAGTTTCAGGGTCACTGAAGCTTTCTTT.

The genes are TRBV7-8 and TRBJ2-4; no firm D call. This CDR3 comprises 13 residues. Germline V gene lookup returns CDR1 SGHVS and CDR2 FQNEAQ. Trimming shortened V by 0 bases and J by 7 bases, and 7 bases separated the two germline ends. CDR3 nucleotide sequence: TGTGCCAGCAGCTTAGCCGGGCCCAACATTCAGTACTTC. It codes for CASSLAGPNIQYF.

The chain uses TRBV30 and TRBJ2-1; the D gene is possibly TRBD2 (5 bases). Germline V gives CDR1 GTSNPN, CDR2 SVGIG (reference sequence). The ends were cut back, 2 bases at V and 7 bases at J, with 9 bases in the middle. CDR3 length: 12 residues. This chain's CDR3 is CAWSRGPNEQFF. CDR3 sequence (DNA): TGTGCCTGGAGTAGAGGGCCGAATGAGCAGTTCTTC.

This clone was counted between two and nine times. Different DNA sequences within this sample yield the same CDR3. The chain carries TRBV6-5 and TRBJ2-7; D unresolved. With 5 bases removed from V and 2 bases from J, the gap between germline ends came to 4 bases. Germline loops: CDR1 MNHEY, CDR2 SVGAGI. The CDR3 length is 11 residues. The CDR3 region is CASSTAYEQYF. Here the CDR3 DNA reads TGTGCCAGCAGTACCGCCTACGAGCAGTACTTC.

V is TRBV5-4 and J is TRBJ2-7; a possible D gene is TRBD2 (5 bases). Trimming pared 0 bases from V and 2 bases from J, leaving 15 bases between. This CDR3 contains 16 residues. Germline assignment: CDR1 SGHNT and CDR2 YYREEE (reference sequence). CDR3 loop: CASSLVYATTTYEQYF. The CDR3 coding sequence is TGTGCCAGCAGCTTGGTTTATGCGACTACAACCTACGAGCAGTACTTC.

A few counts support this clone. This chain connects TRBV29-1 to TRBJ2-3, with 10 bases that match TRBD1. Germline CDR1 reads SQVTM; CDR2 reads ANQGSEA. The V gene end was trimmed by 4 bases and the J gene end by 1 base; junction bases not matched to a gene: 8. This CDR3 comprises 16 residues. The CDR3 DNA sequence: TGCAGCGTTGTTATGGTGGGGACAGGGGGCACAGATACGCAGTATTTT. Its protein product is CSVVMVGTGGTDTQYF.

This chain uses TRBV29-1 with TRBJ1-1, with D tentatively TRBD1 (5 bases). The V gene lost 4 bases and the J gene lost 6 bases, with 9 bases spanning the gap. This CDR3 is 11 amino acids long. Germline CDR1 is SQVTM and CDR2 is ANQGSEA. The CDR3 reads CSVATVSEAFF. The CDR3 DNA sequence: TGCAGCGTTGCGACAGTTTCTGAAGCTTTCTTT.

This clone has just a few counts. The chain couples TRBV18 to TRBJ2-5, with 7 bases lining up with TRBD2. Germline trimming cut 2 bases from V and 5 bases from J; bases unmatched to any gene: 2. Germline CDR1 KGHSH, CDR2 LQKENI. The length of the CDR3 is 13 residues. The CDR3: CASSPSGIETQYF. CDR3 DNA: TGTGCCAGCTCACCAAGCGGGATCGAGACCCAGTACTTC.

CDR3: CSVGDPQTYEQYF. The CDR3 DNA follows: TGCAGCGTCGGGGACCCACAGACCTACGAGCAGTACTTC. The chain joins TRBV29-1 to TRBJ2-7; D could derive from TRBD1 or TRBD2 (5 bases each). CDR1 is SQVTM and CDR2 is ANQGSEA in the germline V gene. V lost 6 bases, J lost 2 bases, and 14 bases lay in between. The CDR3 runs to 13 residues.

V and J are TRBV29-1 and TRBJ2-3, with D tentatively TRBD2 (5 bases). This CDR3 has 13 amino acids. Looked up from germline, CDR1 is SQVTM and CDR2 is ANQGSEA. With 4 bases removed from V and 2 bases from J, the gap between germline ends came to 10 bases. CDR3 protein: CSVGGPFTDTQYF. The CDR3, as DNA: TGCAGCGTTGGCGGGCCCTTCACAGATACGCAGTATTTT.

This clone has more than one count but fewer than ten. This sequence joins TRBV5-1 and TRBJ1-2; D possibly corresponds to TRBD1 (5 bases). Trimming took off 0 bases at V and 4 bases at J, with 10 bases between the two ends. Germline CDR1 and CDR2: SGHRS and YFSETQ. The CDR3 is made up of 14 amino acids. CDR3 in DNA: TGCGCCAGCAGCTTGGACAGGACGGGCTATGGCTACACCTTC. It translates to CASSLDRTGYGYTF.

In this sample, this clone turned up a few times. V is TRBV29-1 and J is TRBJ2-7; 9 bases are shared with TRBD2. The CDR3 length is 13 residues. Per the germline V gene, CDR1 is SQVTM and CDR2 is ANQGSEA. V was clipped by 5 bases and J by 3 bases; unmatched bases: 5. The CDR3 region is CSVRLAGLYEQYF. CDR3 coding DNA: TGCAGCGTTCGGCTAGCGGGACTCTACGAGCAGTACTTC.

The chain is built from TRBV29-1 and TRBJ2-4; 7 bases align to TRBD1. Germline values: CDR1 SQVTM, CDR2 ANQGSEA. V lost 3 bases and J lost 2; bases outside the gene matches: 4. The CDR3 has 14 amino acids. The DNA of the CDR3 is TGCAGCGTTGAGCAGACAGGGTCCAAAAACATTCAGTACTTC. As protein: CSVEQTGSKNIQYF.

As regards this clone: Additional DNA sequences in this sample encode the identical CDR3. The rearrangement links TRBV30 to TRBJ2-5; the D is unclear. CDR3 size: 10 residues. V lost 1 base and J lost 4, with 1 base in between. Germline V lookup: CDR1 GTSNPN, CDR2 SVGIG (reference sequence). This CDR3 is CAWSGETQYF. In DNA, the CDR3 is TGTGCCTGGAGTGGAGAGACCCAGTACTTC. Full variable domain (missing parts from reference TRBV30 and TRBJ2-5): SQTIHQWPATLVQPVGSPLSLECTVEGTSNPNLYWYRQAAGRGLQLLFYSVGIGQISSEVPQNLSASRPQDRQFILSSKKLLLSDSGFYLCAWSGETQYFGPGTRLLVL.

The gene calls are TRBV29-1 and TRBJ2-7, with no clear D. The germline V and J ends were trimmed by 4 bases and 1 base, with 11 bases remaining between them. The CDR3 has 13 residues. The germline CDR1 and CDR2 sequences are SQVTM and ANQGSEA. The CDR3 DNA sequence: TGCAGCGTTGTCCTCCCTGGGTCCTACGAGCAGTACTTC. Translation gives CSVVLPGSYEQYF.